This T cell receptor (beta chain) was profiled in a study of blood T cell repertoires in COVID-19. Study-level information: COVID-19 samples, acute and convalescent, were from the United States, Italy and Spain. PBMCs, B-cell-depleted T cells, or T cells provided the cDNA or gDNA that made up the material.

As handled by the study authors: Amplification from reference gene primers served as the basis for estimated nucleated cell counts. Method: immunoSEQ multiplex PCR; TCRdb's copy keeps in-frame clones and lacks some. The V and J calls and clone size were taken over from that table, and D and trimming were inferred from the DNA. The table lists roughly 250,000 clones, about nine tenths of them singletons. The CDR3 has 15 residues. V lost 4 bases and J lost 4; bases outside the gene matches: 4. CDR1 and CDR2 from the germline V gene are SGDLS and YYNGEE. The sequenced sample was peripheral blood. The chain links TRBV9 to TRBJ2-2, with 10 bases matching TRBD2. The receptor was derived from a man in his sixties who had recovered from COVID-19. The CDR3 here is CASSLGTSVTGELFF. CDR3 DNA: TGTGCCAGCAGCCTGGGGACTAGCGTCACCGGGGAGCTGTTTTTT.